The 22 T cell receptor beta chains below were found in one sample sequenced in a study of blood T cells in healthy people across ages. The second PCR ran 7 to 11 cycles with a sample-barcoded 5' primer and J-beta primers. TCRdb reprocessed the 5' RACE reads with MiXCR, giving one entry per CDR3 protein. The table lists over 1,500,000 distinct CDR3 sequences, about 49% of them singletons. The sequenced sample was blood. These receptors were taken from a woman aged 40-49 years in good health.

The genes are TRBV20-1 and TRBJ2-5; perhaps D is TRBD1 or TRBD2 (7 bases each). Judging by the DNA end, TRBJ2-7 fits better; the J call may be wrong. CDR1 is DFQATT and CDR2 is SNEGSKA in the germline V gene (reference sequence). CDR3 length equals 13 residues. CDR3 DNA sequence: TGCAGTGCTAGACTCCAGGGGGGGGGCGAGCAGTACTTC. It yields the protein CSARLQGGGEQYF.

The chain couples TRBV9 to TRBJ1-1; no clear D. Germline CDR1 SGDLS, CDR2 YYNGEE. Trimming took off 4 bases at V and 4 bases at J, with 14 bases between the two ends. The CDR3 covers 14 residues. DNA of the CDR3: TGTGCCAGCAGCCAAACCCCACAGACCACTGAAGCTTTCTTT. Amino acids: CASSQTPQTTEAFF.

The chain uses TRBV27 and TRBJ2-3, with TRBD1 as a possible D gene (6 bases). This CDR3 contains 14 residues. Germline CDR1 MNHEY, CDR2 SMNVEV (reference sequence). Trimming took 2 bases from V and 4 from J, leaving 10 bases between them. CDR3 protein: CASSLRGTPDTQYF. CDR3 sequence (DNA): TGTGCCAGCAGTTTAAGGGGGACCCCAGATACGCAGTATTTT.

This sequence joins TRBV5-6 and TRBJ1-2; TRBD1 matches 11 bases. This CDR3 region has 15 residues. Germline V gives CDR1 SGHDT, CDR2 YYEEEE. After removal of 4 bases from V and 7 bases from J, the junction contained 9 bases not matched to a gene. The CDR3 protein is CASSGSGTGGCGYTF. CDR3 DNA: TGTGCCAGCAGCGGCTCCGGGACAGGGGGTTGTGGCTACACCTTC.

The chain employs TRBV20-1 and TRBJ2-1; D call uncertain. Germline values: CDR1 DFQATT, CDR2 SNEGSKA (reference sequence). V was shortened by 3 bases and J by 0 bases, with 9 bases between the two germline ends. The CDR3 extends over 14 amino acids. The CDR3 DNA reads TGCAGTGCTAGTGGACCGAGCTCCTACAATGAGCAGTTCTTC. Translating gives CSASGPSSYNEQFF.

This clonotype was observed a few times. The chain employs TRBV29-1 and TRBJ2-1, with 15 bases matching TRBD2. The CDR3 is made up of 16 amino acids. Trimming cost V 6 bases and J 7 bases; bases outside gene matches: 10. Germline values: CDR1 SQVTM, CDR2 ANQGSEA. DNA of the CDR3: TGCAGCGTGAGGACTAGCGGGGGGGCATCGGGGAATGAGCAGTTCTTC. Protein product: CSVRTSGGASGNEQFF.

In DNA form, the CDR3 reads TGTGCCACCGCCCCGGACAGGGTGAACAATCAGCCCCAGCATTTT. This codes for CATAPDRVNNQPQHF. The V call is TRBV6-5, the J call TRBJ1-5, with 8 bases fitting TRBD1. The V gene end was trimmed by 10 bases and the J gene end by 3 bases; junction bases not matched to a gene: 11. There are 15 residues in the CDR3. Germline-derived CDR1 and CDR2 are MNHEY and SVGAGI.

This clonotype was observed a single time. The chain employs TRBV19 and TRBJ1-2; unclear D gene. The length of the CDR3 is 14 residues. Trimming left V 5 bases short and J 2 bases short, with 12 bases between. CDR1 LNHDA and CDR2 SQIVND come from the germline V gene (reference sequence). The CDR3 DNA reads TGTGCCAGTAGTGCGAGGACGCCCAACTATGGCTACACCTTC. Translated: CASSARTPNYGYTF.

This clonotype was picked up a small number of times. The gene calls are TRBV4-1 and TRBJ2-3; no firm D call. Looked up from germline, CDR1 is MGHRA and CDR2 is YSYEKL. Trimming took 4 bases from V and 0 from J, leaving 11 bases between them. This CDR3 has 15 residues. The CDR3 loop is CASSLYTVSTDTQYF. The CDR3 DNA reads as TGCGCCAGCAGCCTTTACACGGTTAGCACAGATACGCAGTATTTT.

This clonotype showed up just a few times. The chain employs TRBV5-1 and TRBJ2-1; D may correspond to TRBD1 or TRBD2 (5 bases each). Trimming left V 0 bases short and J 1 base short, with 11 bases between. This CDR3 is built from 16 residues. Looked up from germline, CDR1 is SGHRS and CDR2 is YFSETQ. CDR3: CASSLGGKLSYNEQFF. The CDR3 nucleotides are TGCGCCAGCAGCTTGGGGGGGAAACTTTCCTACAATGAGCAGTTCTTC.

The chain recombines TRBV27 with TRBJ2-3; TRBD1 matches at 7 bases. Germline assignment: CDR1 MNHEY and CDR2 SMNVEV (reference sequence). This CDR3 region has 14 residues. The V and J ends lost 10 bases and 4 bases, in that order; junction bases with no gene match: 11. This CDR3 reads CANKGQLLPDTQYF. The CDR3 DNA follows: TGTGCCAACAAGGGACAGTTGCTCCCAGATACGCAGTATTTT.

The chain joins TRBV11-2 to TRBJ2-7, with 8 bases fitting TRBD2. V lost 4 bases and J lost 5; bases outside the gene matches: 7. The CDR3 covers 14 residues. Germline-derived CDR1 and CDR2 are SGHAT and FQNNGV. CDR3 sequence reads: CASSSGLESHEQYF. CDR3 nucleotide sequence: TGTGCCAGCAGCTCGGGACTAGAGTCCCACGAGCAGTACTTC.

The chain couples TRBV14 to TRBJ1-6; D perhaps matches TRBD1 (6 bases). CDR1 and CDR2 from the germline V gene are SGHDN and FVKESK. The CDR3 is 15 residues long. V was clipped by 6 bases and J by 7 bases, with 16 bases between them. CDR3 sequence: CASRGEQGVNSPLHF. The DNA of the CDR3 is TGTGCCAGCAGAGGGGAACAGGGAGTAAATTCACCCCTCCACTTT.

The chain combines TRBV5-5 with TRBJ2-5; D possibly corresponds to TRBD1 (7 bases). CDR3 length equals 16 residues. Trimming removed 4 bases from V and 1 base from J, with 17 bases in between. Germline CDR1 SGHKS, CDR2 YYEKEE (reference sequence). The CDR3 loop reads CASSRGTASSQETQYF. CDR3 sequence (DNA): TGTGCCAGCAGCCGGGGGACAGCGTCGTCCCAAGAGACCCAGTACTTC.

V usage is TRBV7-2 and J usage is TRBJ1-2; 8 bases are shared with TRBD1. CDR3 length: 13 residues. Germline V gene data show CDR1 as SGHTA and CDR2 as FQGNSA. V trimming: 4 bases; J trimming: 6 bases; junction bases outside the gene matches: 4. Here the CDR3 DNA reads TGTGCCAGCAGCTCCAGGGGGCAGAATGGCTACACCTTC. It specifies CASSSRGQNGYTF. The full variable domain, with the rest looked up from reference TRBV7-2 and TRBJ1-2, is GAGVSQSPSNKVTEKGKDVELRCDPISGHTALYWYRQSLGQGLEFLIYFQGNSAPDKSGLPSDRFSAERTGGSVSTLTIQRTQQEDSAVYLCASSSRGQNGYTFGSGTRLTVV.

This chain uses TRBV5-1 with TRBJ1-2; no reliable D call. The CDR3 contains 15 residues. V lost 4 bases to trimming and J lost 2 bases, with 15 bases between them. From germline, CDR1 is SGHRS and CDR2 YFSETQ. The CDR3 coding sequence is TGCGCCAGCAGCCTAACCATTACCCCAAACTATGGCTACACCTTC. Translation: CASSLTITPNYGYTF.

The chain uses TRBV15 and TRBJ2-7, with D possibly matching TRBD2 (6 bases). From germline, CDR1 is LNHNV and CDR2 YYDKDF (reference sequence). The CDR3 contains 14 residues. Deletions cut 8 bases from V and 1 base from J, with 15 bases between. In nucleotides, the CDR3 is TGTGCCACCCAAGTCGCGGAGGGATCCTACGAGCAGTACTTC. This gives the protein CATQVAEGSYEQYF.

The V gene is TRBV7-2, the J gene TRBJ2-1; D not certain. CDR1 is SGHTA and CDR2 is FQGNSA in the germline V gene. Deletions cut 3 bases from V and 6 bases from J, with 9 bases between. CDR3 size: 13 residues. The CDR3, as DNA: TGTGCCAGCAGCTTGGGTTATTTCAATGAGCAGTTCTTC. Its protein is CASSLGYFNEQFF. Filled out from reference TRBV7-2 and TRBJ2-1, the complete variable domain reads GAGVSQSPSNKVTEKGKDVELRCDPISGHTALYWYRQSLGQGLEFLIYFQGNSAPDKSGLPSDRFSAERTGGSVSTLTIQRTQQEDSAVYLCASSLGYFNEQFFGPGTRLTVL.

V usage is TRBV20-1 and J usage is TRBJ2-3, with TRBD2 matching 9 bases. CDR3 size: 15 residues. Germline CDR1 is DFQATT and CDR2 is SNEGSKA (reference sequence). CDR3 sequence: CTARKAGGSTDTQYF. The CDR3 DNA reads as TGCACTGCGAGAAAAGCGGGGGGTTCCACAGATACGCAGTATTTT.

A remark on this clonotype: A junction end diverges from the germline sequence, so it may reflect a read error. The chain recombines TRBV5-6 with TRBJ2-5; 7 bases fit TRBD2. Per germline, CDR1 SGHDT and CDR2 YYEEEE. This CDR3 has 16 residues. The CDR3 reads CANSSSRRGRAETQYF. In DNA form, the CDR3 reads TGTGCCAACAGCAGCTCCCGACGGGGGAGGGCAGAGACCCAGTACTTC.

This chain links TRBV7-9 with TRBJ2-3, with 10 bases that match TRBD2. With 4 bases clipped from V and 8 bases from J, the junction kept 6 bases outside the gene matches. This CDR3 spans 14 amino acids. Germline V lookup: CDR1 SEHNR, CDR2 FQNEAQ (reference sequence). The CDR3 region is CASSYERGGRTQYF. The CDR3 nucleotides read TGTGCCAGCAGCTATGAGCGGGGGGGCCGTACGCAGTATTTT. Full variable domain (outside the CDR3, taken from reference TRBV7-9 and TRBJ2-3): DTGVSQNPRHKITKRGQNVTFRCDPISEHNRLYWYRQTLGQGPEFLTYFQNEAQLEKSRLLSDRFSAERPKGSFSTLEIQRTEQGDSAMYLCASSYERGGRTQYFGPGTRLTVL.

This sequence joins TRBV12-3 or TRBV12-4 and TRBJ2-3; D perhaps matches TRBD1 (6 bases). V was trimmed by 6 bases and J by 4 bases, leaving 11 bases between them. The CDR3 is made up of 13 amino acids. The CDR3: CASRPQGSDTQYF. The DNA for the CDR3 is TGTGCCAGCAGACCTCAGGGGTCAGATACGCAGTATTTT.